This T cell receptor beta chain derives from a study of metastatic and nonmetastatic thyroid tumors. Study details: Repertoires were compared across blood and tumor or nodule tissue from malignant and benign thyroid patients.

All patients were untreated before thyroid surgery. Germline values: CDR1 SGHNT, CDR2 YYREEE (reference sequence). With V trimmed by 2 bases and J by 7 bases, 11 bases remained unmatched. CDR3 length: 16 amino acids. A word on this clone: Just one base apart from a much larger clone, this may be a read error.

TCRdb reassembled clones from the PCR reads with MiXCR. The sample has 39,000 or so clones; roughly 18% are singletons. The sequence was obtained from a female donor with papillary thyroid cancer or a benign thyroid nodule (not recorded which). Some clones in this sample may be carry-over from other donors' samples. Sequenced material: blood. The V gene is TRBV5-4, the J gene TRBJ2-1; 8 bases map to TRBD2. The CDR3 protein is CASSFTGLSGGNEQFF. The CDR3 DNA is TGTGCCAGCAGCTTTACGGGACTATCGGGAGGGAATGAGCAGTTCTTC.